This T cell receptor beta chain was identified in a study of blood T cells in healthy people across ages. Regarding the study as a whole: Estimated diversity across one million T cells was deemed an underestimate. Observed TCR beta diversity showed a strong correlation with the percentage of naive T cells as measured by flow cytometry.

The authors drew around 11 milliliters of peripheral blood from each donor. It was with a sample-barcoded 5' primer and a J-beta primer mix that a second PCR of roughly 7 to 11 cycles was run. A template-switch adaptor containing 12 random nucleotides labeled each cDNA molecule. TCRdb re-called the 5' RACE reads through MiXCR, storing one row per CDR3 protein. The sample lists roughly 900,000 distinct CDR3 sequences; less than 35% were seen once. Concerning this clonotype: The antigen is unknown.

The sequencing input was blood. This TCR derives from a woman of 80 years or more in good health.

CDR3 in DNA: TGCGCCAGCAGTGATCCGACAGGGAGAGGGGGCTACACCTTC. Amino acids: CASSDPTGRGGYTF. The V gene is TRBV10-2, the J gene TRBJ1-2; 7 positions match TRBD1. The CDR3 contains 14 residues. Losses at the gene ends were 3 bases for V and 8 bases for J; bases not matched to a gene: 9. Per the germline V gene, CDR1 is WSHSY and CDR2 is SAAADI.